This T cell receptor beta chain derives from a study of identical twins. The cDNA had a unique molecular identifier and a template-switch universal primer site. TCRdb reanalysed the 5' RACE reads using MiXCR and keeps one entry per CDR3 protein. This table holds some 590,000 distinct CDR3 sequences, 9.6% found once. CDR3 length equals 14 residues. Germline CDR1 and CDR2: LGHDT and YNNKEL (reference sequence). With 1 base removed from V and 6 bases from J, the gap between germline ends came to 10 bases. This clonotype was observed many times. Antigen specificity is unknown. Findings of the study overall: Abundant beta clonotypes from cord blood bore fewer insertions; memory repertoires lacked this pattern. Twins' excess sharing was less marked for out-of-frame beta sequences.

These sequences were also reported in another study, on yellow fever vaccine responses in identical twins.

The chain links TRBV3-1 to TRBJ1-5, with a possible D match to TRBD1 (5 bases). The sequencing sample was made of PBMCs. This TCR came from a woman in her late teens or twenties in good health. CDR3 amino acids: CASSQGQGGQPQHF. The CDR3 DNA sequence: TGTGCCAGCAGCCAAGGGCAGGGCGGTCAGCCCCAGCATTTT.